The 23 T cell receptor beta chains in this list originate from one sample, sequenced in a study of CD8 T cells in Susac syndrome. Reverse transcription of about 0.45 to 1 ug RNA was performed with random hexamers. Each CDR3 protein is one row after TCRdb ran MiXCR on the immunoSEQ multiplex PCR reads. The table has about 200,000 distinct CDR3 sequences, roughly 90% seen once; the top ten hold 0.1% to 0.15%. Sequenced material: CD8+ T cells from PBMCs. The source of these receptors is a human donor with multiple sclerosis.

The chain recombines TRBV5-5 with TRBJ1-1; the D is unclear. V shed 0 bases and J shed 1 base, with 7 bases lying between them. Germline V gene sequence: CDR1 SGHKS, CDR2 YYEKEE (reference sequence). The CDR3 length is 14 residues. For the CDR3, the DNA is TGTGCCAGCAGCTTGGTGGTTCCGAACACTGAAGCTTTCTTT. It encodes CASSLVVPNTEAFF. The full variable domain, completed using reference TRBV5-5 and TRBJ1-1, is DAGVTQSPTHLIKTRGQQVTLRCSPISGHKSVSWYQQVLGQGPQFIFQYYEKEERGRGNFPDRFSARQFPNYSSELNVNALLLGDSALYLCASSLVVPNTEAFFGQGTRLTVV.

The chain uses TRBV5-6 and TRBJ2-1; unclear D gene. Trimming cost V 4 bases and J 9 bases, with 17 bases left between them. The CDR3 has 14 amino acids. Germline-derived CDR1 and CDR2 are SGHDT and YYEEEE. The CDR3, as DNA: TGTGCCAGCAGCGGAGACGGACCCCTGGCTGAGCAGTTCTTC. This sequence encodes CASSGDGPLAEQFF.

This chain uses TRBV7-9 with TRBJ2-2; maybe TRBD2 (6 bases). CDR1 and CDR2 (germline): SEHNR, FQNEAQ (reference sequence). Trimming left V 10 bases short and J 0 bases short, with 9 bases between. The CDR3 totals 13 residues. The CDR3 sequence: CATGEPNTGELFF. The DNA of the CDR3 is TGTGCCACGGGGGAGCCGAACACCGGGGAGCTGTTTTTT. The full variable domain, in which reference TRBV7-9 and TRBJ2-2 provide the parts outside the CDR3, is DTGVSQNPRHKITKRGQNVTFRCDPISEHNRLYWYRQTLGQGPEFLTYFQNEAQLEKSRLLSDRFSAERPKGSFSTLEIQRTEQGDSAMYLCATGEPNTGELFFGEGSRLTVL.

V usage is TRBV2 and J usage is TRBJ1-2; TRBD1 matches 7 bases. This CDR3 comprises 14 residues. V was clipped by 3 bases and J by 4 bases; unmatched bases: 5. Germline V lookup: CDR1 SNHLY, CDR2 FYNNEI. The CDR3: CASSETGSVYGYTF. CDR3 nucleotides: TGTGCCAGCAGTGAGACAGGGAGTGTCTATGGCTACACCTTC. The entire variable domain, with the rest obtained from reference TRBV2 and TRBJ1-2, is as follows: EPEVTQTPSHQVTQMGQEVILRCVPISNHLYFYWYRQILGQKVEFLVSFYNNEISEKSEIFDDQFSVERPDGSNFTLKIRSTKLEDSAMYFCASSETGSVYGYTFGSGTRLTVV.

This clonotype has a handful of counts. V and J are TRBV2 and TRBJ2-1; no reliable D call. From germline, CDR1 is SNHLY and CDR2 FYNNEI. The V gene lost 7 bases and the J gene lost 4 bases, with 8 bases spanning the gap. The CDR3 has 12 amino acids. CDR3 in DNA: TGTGCCAGCACTTTGGGATACAATGAGCAGTTCTTC. Its translation: CASTLGYNEQFF.

The J gene is TRBJ1-1, the V gene TRBV7-3; D might be TRBD1 (5 bases). Germline CDR1 and CDR2: SGHTA and FQGTGA. The germline V and J ends were trimmed by 2 bases and 1 base, with 14 bases remaining between them. The CDR3 extends over 16 amino acids. The CDR3 protein is CASSLGDGVANTEAFF. As DNA, the CDR3 is TGTGCCAGCAGCTTAGGGGACGGCGTCGCGAACACTGAAGCTTTCTTT. Together with reference TRBV7-3 and TRBJ1-1, the CDR3 gives the full variable domain: GAGVSQTPSNKVTEKGKYVELRCDPISGHTALYWYRQSLGQGPEFLIYFQGTGAADDSGLPNDRFFAVRPEGSVSTLKIQRTERGDSAVYLCASSLGDGVANTEAFFGQGTRLTVV.

In its sample, this clonotype was seen once. The V and J genes are TRBV7-3 and TRBJ1-1, with D tentatively TRBD1 (6 bases). CDR3 size: 14 residues. V gave up 5 bases and J gave up 0 bases, with 10 bases separating them. The germline CDR1 and CDR2 sequences are SGHTA and FQGTGA. The CDR3 bases are TGTGCCAGCAGCCCGACAGGATTGAACACTGAAGCTTTCTTT. Its translation is CASSPTGLNTEAFF.

The chain employs TRBV7-3 and TRBJ2-5; 12 bases line up with TRBD2. The CDR3 is made up of 15 amino acids. Germline trimming cut 5 bases from V and 3 bases from J; bases unmatched to any gene: 4. Per germline, CDR1 SGHTA and CDR2 FQGTGA. CDR3 in DNA: TGTGCCAGCAGCGACCTAGCGGGGGGGAAAGAGACCCAGTACTTC. This encodes CASSDLAGGKETQYF. Filled out from reference TRBV7-3 and TRBJ2-5, the complete variable domain reads GAGVSQTPSNKVTEKGKYVELRCDPISGHTALYWYRQSLGQGPEFLIYFQGTGAADDSGLPNDRFFAVRPEGSVSTLKIQRTERGDSAVYLCASSDLAGGKETQYFGPGTRLLVL.

The V gene is TRBV29-1, the J gene TRBJ1-2, with unresolved D. The CDR3 has 13 residues. CDR1 SQVTM and CDR2 ANQGSEA come from the germline V gene. V was trimmed by 4 bases and J by 5 bases, leaving 14 bases between them. In DNA, the CDR3 is TGCAGCGTTGGGCCGTCCGTCCGGTATGGCTACACCTTC. Translation: CSVGPSVRYGYTF.

The J gene is TRBJ2-2, the V gene TRBV9; TRBD2 agrees at 7 bases. This CDR3 is built from 17 residues. Trimming cost V 1 base and J 0 bases; bases outside gene matches: 6. Germline assignment: CDR1 SGDLS and CDR2 YYNGEE. CDR3 protein: CASSVSGEGPNTGELFF. CDR3 DNA: TGTGCCAGCAGCGTAAGCGGGGAGGGTCCGAACACCGGGGAGCTGTTTTTT. Filled out from reference TRBV9 and TRBJ2-2, the complete variable domain reads DSGVTQTPKHLITATGQRVTLRCSPRSGDLSVYWYQQSLDQGLQFLIQYYNGEERAKGNILERFSAQQFPDLHSELNLSSLELGDSALYFCASSVSGEGPNTGELFFGEGSRLTVL.

The CDR3 bases are TGTGCCAGCAGCTTGGTATCGGGCAGGGCTGAAAACACCATATATTTT. It encodes CASSLVSGRAENTIYF. This rearrangement joins TRBV5-6 to TRBJ1-3, with a tentative D call TRBD1 (5 bases). This CDR3 has 16 residues. Trimming left V 0 bases short and J 6 bases short, with 16 bases between. Germline CDR1 and CDR2: SGHDT and YYEEEE.

The J gene is TRBJ1-5, the V gene TRBV2; D is ambiguous. Germline V CDR1 and CDR2: SNHLY, FYNNEI. The V gene lost 3 bases and the J gene lost 4 bases, with 13 bases spanning the gap. The CDR3 runs 15 residues. CDR3 region: CASSDLWTLNQPQHF. The CDR3 DNA sequence: TGTGCCAGCAGTGATCTTTGGACCTTAAATCAGCCCCAGCATTTT.

The genes are TRBV29-1 and TRBJ2-7; D ambiguous. The germline V and J ends were trimmed by 6 bases and 1 base, with 10 bases remaining between them. The germline CDR1 and CDR2 sequences are SQVTM and ANQGSEA. CDR3 length: 12 amino acids. In DNA, the CDR3 is TGCAGCGTGTTAGCTGCTTCCTACGAGCAGTACTTC. This gives the protein CSVLAASYEQYF.

The chain joins TRBV12-5 to TRBJ2-5; 7 bases are shared with TRBD1. The V segment lost 6 bases and the J segment 2 bases; nucleotides outside the gene matches: 3. The CDR3 extends over 13 amino acids. Germline V gene sequence: CDR1 LGHNT, CDR2 FRNRAP. As DNA, the CDR3 is TGTGCTAGTGGGGCAGGGGGACAAGAGACCCAGTACTTC. This translates into CASGAGGQETQYF.

The gene calls are TRBV7-9 and TRBJ1-6; TRBD1 matches 10 bases. Germline loops: CDR1 SEHNR, CDR2 FQNEAQ (reference sequence). The CDR3 has 18 residues. With V trimmed by 6 bases and J by 3 bases, 11 bases remained unmatched. The CDR3 region is CASSSSGQGFDYNSPLHF. The CDR3, as DNA: TGTGCCAGCAGTTCATCGGGACAGGGGTTCGACTATAATTCACCCCTCCACTTT.

The chain employs TRBV4-1 and TRBJ2-7; 7 nucleotides line up with TRBD2. V was pared by 8 bases and J by 0 bases, with 10 bases of the junction left unmatched. There are 15 residues in the CDR3. Germline V CDR1 and CDR2: MGHRA, YSYEKL. CDR3 in amino acids: CASGLYAGDSYEQYF. The CDR3 region has the DNA TGCGCCAGCGGACTCTACGCGGGAGACTCCTACGAGCAGTACTTC.

This chain connects TRBV11-2 to TRBJ2-3, with 8 nucleotides matching TRBD1. The CDR3 has 16 residues. Germline CDR1 SGHAT, CDR2 FQNNGV. The trim removed 1 base at V and 1 base at J, leaving 4 bases unmatched. The CDR3 here is CASSLAGGQGTDTQYF. The CDR3 DNA sequence: TGTGCCAGCAGCTTAGCAGGGGGACAGGGCACAGATACGCAGTATTTT.

The rearrangement uses TRBV20-1 and TRBJ2-1; TRBD1 agrees at 8 bases. J was trimmed by 0 bases and V by 2 bases; bases with no gene match: 9. Per the germline V gene, CDR1 is DFQATT and CDR2 is SNEGSKA (reference sequence). CDR3 size: 17 residues. For the CDR3, the DNA is TGCAGTGCTAGACCGGACAGGGAAATCGGCTCCTACAATGAGCAGTTCTTC. Protein: CSARPDREIGSYNEQFF.

The rearrangement uses TRBV7-9 and TRBJ2-1; D is possibly TRBD1 (6 bases). The CDR3 runs to 15 residues. Germline lookup yields CDR1 SEHNR and CDR2 FQNEAQ (reference sequence). V was clipped by 5 bases and J by 4 bases, with 15 bases between them. The CDR3 sequence: CASSLTVGAYNEQFF. CDR3 sequence (DNA): TGTGCCAGCAGCCTCACGGTGGGGGCTTACAATGAGCAGTTCTTC.

The gene calls are TRBV30 and TRBJ1-3, with D uncertain. This CDR3 has 17 amino acids. V was cut by 1 base and J by 0 bases, with 16 bases left in between. Germline V lookup: CDR1 GTSNPN, CDR2 SVGIG (reference sequence). The CDR3 protein is CAWSDDGPQYSGNTIYF. The CDR3 coding sequence is TGTGCCTGGAGTGACGATGGACCTCAATACTCTGGAAACACCATATATTTT.

This chain joins TRBV12-3 or TRBV12-4 and TRBJ2-5; a weak D match, TRBD2 (5 bases). V shed 4 bases and J shed 5 bases, with 14 bases lying between them. This CDR3 comprises 14 residues. The CDR3 region has the DNA TGTGCCAGCAGTTATAAGGGAGTTGGGGAGACCCAGTACTTC. Translating gives CASSYKGVGETQYF.

This chain uses TRBV7-8 with TRBJ2-7; D ambiguous. The CDR3 is 12 amino acids. Per the germline V gene, CDR1 is SGHVS and CDR2 is FQNEAQ. V gave up 4 bases and J gave up 6 bases, with 10 bases separating them. This CDR3 reads CASSSASGEQYF. CDR3 nucleotides: TGTGCCAGCAGCTCCGCCTCAGGCGAGCAGTACTTC.

This chain uses TRBV3-1 with TRBJ1-1; D is uncertain. Germline V gene sequence: CDR1 LGHDT, CDR2 YNNKEL (reference sequence). V lost 0 bases and J 0 bases, leaving 8 bases between the germline ends. The CDR3 covers 15 residues. The CDR3 loop reads CASSQDRGLNTEAFF. The CDR3 region has the DNA TGTGCCAGCAGCCAAGATAGAGGGTTGAACACTGAAGCTTTCTTT.